This is a list of T cell receptor beta chains from one sample in a study of blood T cells in healthy people across ages. Using its own MiXCR run on the 5' RACE reads, TCRdb lists one record per CDR3 protein. The table records 600,000 or so distinct CDR3 sequences, approximately 21% of them present only once. Sequenced sample: blood. All receptors derive from a man between 65 and 80 years old in good health. The CDR3 runs from the conserved cysteine through the conserved F or W. The D gene is left open where the match is weak. Only some rows state a clone size, as once, few, many or a class for expanded clones.

d_gene,abundance,j_gene,v_gene,CDR3aa,CDR3nt
.,.,TRBJ1-1,TRBV7-9,CASSPKPRDRLNTEAFF,TGTGCCAGCAGCCCCAAACCCCGCGACAGGCTAAACACTGAAGCTTTCTTT
.,.,TRBJ2-2,TRBV12-3/TRBV12-4,CASSPAGLGNRDTGELFF,TGTGCCAGCAGCCCTGCTGGGCTTGGGAATAGAGACACCGGGGAGCTGTTTTTT
.,.,TRBJ2-7,TRBV12-3/TRBV12-4,CASSFIGIEQYF,TGTGCCAGCAGTTTTATAGGTATCGAGCAGTACTTC
.,few,TRBJ2-2,TRBV7-8,CASSLSQEGTGELFF,TGTGCCAGCAGCTTAAGTCAGGAAGGGACCGGGGAGCTGTTTTTT
TRBD2,many,TRBJ2-1,TRBV3-1,CASSSRLASYNEQFF,TGTGCCAGCAGCTCGAGACTAGCCTCCTACAATGAGCAGTTCTTC
TRBD2,.,TRBJ2-7,TRBV20-1,CSAIPPAGATEQYF,TGCAGTGCTATCCCTCCAGCGGGAGCTACCGAGCAGTACTTC
.,.,TRBJ1-3,TRBV29-1,CSVGNGNTIYF,TGCAGCGTTGGAAACGGAAACACCATATATTTT
TRBD2,.,TRBJ2-2,TRBV28,CASRREGLRTGELFF,TGTGCCAGCAGGCGGGAGGGGCTAAGGACCGGGGAGCTGTTTTTT
TRBD2,few,TRBJ2-1,TRBV20-1,CSAPGTSGYNEQFF,TGCAGTGCTCCCGGGACTAGCGGTTACAATGAGCAGTTCTTC
.,.,TRBJ1-3,TRBV7-3,CASSLFGSGNTIYF,TGTGCCAGCAGCTTATTCGGCTCTGGAAACACCATATATTTT
TRBD2,.,TRBJ2-1,TRBV29-1,CSVSGGSGEQFF,TGCAGCGTCTCGGGGGGGAGTGGAGAGCAGTTCTTC
TRBD1,few,TRBJ2-2,TRBV3-1,CAGSQGTENTGELFF,TGTGCCGGCAGCCAAGGGACAGAGAACACCGGGGAGCTGTTTTTT
.,.,TRBJ1-1,TRBV9,CASSPRGGASPLAFF,TGTGCCAGCAGCCCTCGGGGGGGCGCGAGTCCCCTGGCTTTCTTT
TRBD1,few,TRBJ2-1,TRBV7-9,CASSLFGDRDGEQFF,TGTGCCAGCAGCTTATTCGGGGACAGGGATGGTGAGCAGTTCTTC
.,few,TRBJ2-5,TRBV4-3,CASSQGPWTEQETQYF,TGCGCCAGCAGCCAGGGACCCTGGACTGAACAAGAGACCCAGTACTTC
TRBD2,.,TRBJ2-1,TRBV7-9,CASSPFAGGPNNEQFF,TGTGCCAGCAGCCCCTTCGCGGGAGGGCCCAACAATGAGCAGTTCTTC
TRBD2,.,TRBJ2-3,TRBV2,CASSELGLAGGDTQYF,TGTGCCAGCAGTGAATTGGGACTAGCGGGAGGAGATACGCAGTATTTT
.,.,TRBJ2-5,TRBV29-1,CSAHQGSGTQYF,TGCAGCGCCCACCAGGGATCTGGGACCCAGTACTTC
TRBD2,few,TRBJ2-1,TRBV5-1,CASSWGLAGGFNEQFF,TGCGCCAGCAGCTGGGGACTAGCGGGTGGATTCAATGAGCAGTTCTTC
.,.,TRBJ2-7,TRBV3-1,CASSRTDLYEQYF,TGTGCCAGCAGCCGGACAGACCTATACGAGCAGTACTTC
.,few,TRBJ2-7,TRBV20-1,CSAPLSSYEQYF,TGCAGTGCCCCGCTAAGCTCCTACGAGCAGTACTTC
TRBD1,few,TRBJ1-1,TRBV12-3/TRBV12-4,CASSLRQGAQTEAFF,TGTGCCAGCAGTTTAAGACAGGGGGCACAAACTGAAGCTTTCTTT
.,few,TRBJ2-5,TRBV15,CATSRDVRETQYF,TGTGCCACCAGCAGAGATGTAAGGGAGACCCAGTACTTC
TRBD1,many,TRBJ2-2,TRBV7-2,CASSQQGGNTGELFF,TGTGCCAGCAGCCAACAGGGGGGGAACACCGGGGAGCTGTTTTTT
.,.,TRBJ2-7,TRBV6-1,CASSEELQRTYEQYF,TGTGCCAGCAGTGAAGAGCTCCAGCGGACCTACGAGCAGTACTTC
.,few,TRBJ1-5,TRBV24-1,CATSAADSNQPQHF,TGTGCCACCAGTGCGGCAGATAGCAATCAGCCCCAGCATTTT
TRBD2,few,TRBJ2-7,TRBV28,CASSTGLAVYEQYF,TGTGCCAGCAGCACGGGACTAGCGGTCTACGAGCAGTACTTC
.,.,TRBJ2-2,TRBV27,CASSLNTGAVINTGELFF,TGTGCCAGCAGTTTAAATACGGGGGCGGTTATCAACACCGGGGAGCTGTTTTTT
TRBD2,few,TRBJ2-1,TRBV6-6,CASGYKAGLNNEQFF,TGTGCCAGCGGTTACAAAGCGGGACTAAACAATGAGCAGTTCTTC
TRBD2,few,TRBJ2-1,TRBV24-1,CATSDPLAGVNNEQFF,TGTGCCACCAGTGATCCCCTAGCGGGAGTTAACAATGAGCAGTTCTTC
.,few,TRBJ2-1,TRBV24-1,CATSDLGGNEQFF,TGTGCCACCAGTGATTTGGGGGGCAATGAGCAGTTCTTC
.,.,TRBJ2-1,TRBV6-2/TRBV6-3,CASTPPSLASNEQFF,TGTGCCAGCACCCCACCTTCTCTAGCCTCAAATGAGCAGTTCTTC
.,.,TRBJ2-1,TRBV9,CASSVGSPSYNEQFF,TGTGCCAGCAGCGTAGGTAGTCCGTCGTACAATGAGCAGTTCTTC
.,.,TRBJ1-5,TRBV7-2,CASSLGGALQPQHF,TGTGCCAGCAGCTTAGGGGGGGCGCTTCAGCCCCAGCATTTT
TRBD2,few,TRBJ2-7,TRBV13,CASRYSGTNYEQYF,TGTGCCAGCAGATATAGCGGGACGAACTACGAGCAGTACTTC
.,.,TRBJ1-2,TRBV10-1,CASISFDSHYGYTF,TGCGCCAGCATTTCCTTCGACAGTCACTATGGCTACACCTTC
TRBD1,.,TRBJ2-1,TRBV7-6,CASSSNRGNNEQFF,TGTGCCAGCAGCTCGAACAGGGGAAACAATGAGCAGTTCTTC
.,.,TRBJ2-2,TRBV5-6,CASSLVGHYTGELFF,TGTGCCAGCAGCTTGGTTGGTCATTACACCGGGGAGCTGTTTTTT
.,.,TRBJ2-1,TRBV6-2/TRBV6-3,CASSYIRGSSYNEQFF,TGTGCCAGCAGTTACATCCGGGGTAGCTCCTACAATGAGCAGTTCTTC
.,.,TRBJ2-3,TRBV6-2/TRBV6-3,CASKRGGDTQYF,TGTGCCAGCAAAAGAGGGGGAGATACGCAGTATTTT
.,.,TRBJ2-5,TRBV7-8,CASSLARARTGGQYF,TGTGCCAGCAGCTTAGCGCGGGCACGCACTGGGGGGCAGTACTTC
.,many,TRBJ2-1,TRBV4-1,CASSQDRGEQFF,TGCGCCAGCAGCCAAGACCGGGGTGAGCAGTTCTTC
.,few,TRBJ2-3,TRBV5-1,CASSLRDSTDTQYF,TGCGCCAGCAGCTTGCGGGACTCCACAGATACGCAGTATTTT
TRBD2,few,TRBJ2-5,TRBV20-1,CSASPLADQETQYF,TGCAGTGCTAGCCCACTAGCGGATCAAGAGACCCAGTACTTC
TRBD1,.,TRBJ2-1,TRBV3-1,CASTYTGAEQFF,TGTGCCAGCACCTATACAGGGGCTGAGCAGTTCTTC
TRBD1,few,TRBJ2-7,TRBV7-9,CASSPGGQAAIYEQYF,TGTGCCAGCAGCCCAGGAGGACAGGCGGCGATCTACGAGCAGTACTTC
TRBD1,few,TRBJ1-3,TRBV28,CASSLWGTGGDTIYF,TGTGCCAGCAGTTTATGGGGGACAGGGGGTGACACCATATATTTT
.,many,TRBJ2-1,TRBV4-3,CASSQARNEQFF,TGTGCCAGCAGCCAAGCTCGGAATGAGCAGTTCTTC